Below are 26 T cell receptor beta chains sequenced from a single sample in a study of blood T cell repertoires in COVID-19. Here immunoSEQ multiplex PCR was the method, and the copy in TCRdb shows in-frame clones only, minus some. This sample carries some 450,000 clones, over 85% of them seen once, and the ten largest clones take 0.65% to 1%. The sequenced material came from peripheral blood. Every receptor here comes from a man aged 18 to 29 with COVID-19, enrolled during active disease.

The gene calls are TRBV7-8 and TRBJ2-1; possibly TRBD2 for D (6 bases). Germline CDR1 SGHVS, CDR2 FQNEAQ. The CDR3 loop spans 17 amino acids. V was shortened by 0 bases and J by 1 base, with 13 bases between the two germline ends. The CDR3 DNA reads TGTGCCAGCAGCTTAGCGGGGGGTGATCCTTCCTACAATGAGCAGTTCTTC. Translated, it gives CASSLAGGDPSYNEQFF.

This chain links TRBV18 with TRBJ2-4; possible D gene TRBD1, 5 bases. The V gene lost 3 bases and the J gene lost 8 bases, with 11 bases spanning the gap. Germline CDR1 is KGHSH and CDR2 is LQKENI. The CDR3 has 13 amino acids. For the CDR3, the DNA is TGTGCCAGCTCACCCGCAGGGCAGGACATTCAGTACTTC. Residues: CASSPAGQDIQYF.

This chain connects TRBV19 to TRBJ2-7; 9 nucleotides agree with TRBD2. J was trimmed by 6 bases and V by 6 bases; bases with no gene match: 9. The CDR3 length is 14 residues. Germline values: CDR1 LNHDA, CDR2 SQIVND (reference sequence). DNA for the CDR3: TGTGCCAGTAGGCTTAGCGGGAGAGGCGTCGAGCAGTACTTC. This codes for CASRLSGRGVEQYF. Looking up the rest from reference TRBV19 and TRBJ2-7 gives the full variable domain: DGGITQSPKYLFRKEGQNVTLSCEQNLNHDAMYWYRQDPGQGLRLIYYSQIVNDFQKGDIAEGYSVSREKKESFPLTVTSAQKNPTAFYLCASRLSGRGVEQYFGPGTRLTVT.

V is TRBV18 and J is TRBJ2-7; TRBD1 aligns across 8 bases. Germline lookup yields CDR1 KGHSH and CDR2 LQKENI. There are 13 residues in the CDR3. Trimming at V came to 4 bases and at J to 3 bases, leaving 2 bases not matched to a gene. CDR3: CASSHGQGYEQYF. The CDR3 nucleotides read TGTGCCAGCTCACACGGACAGGGCTACGAGCAGTACTTC.

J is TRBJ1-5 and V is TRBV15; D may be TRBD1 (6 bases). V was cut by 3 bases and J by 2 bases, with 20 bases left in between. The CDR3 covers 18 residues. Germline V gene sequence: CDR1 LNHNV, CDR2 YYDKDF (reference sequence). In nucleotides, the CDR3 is TGTGCCACCAGCAGGAATGACAGGCTGCGGATGGGCAATCAGCCCCAGCATTTT. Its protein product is CATSRNDRLRMGNQPQHF.

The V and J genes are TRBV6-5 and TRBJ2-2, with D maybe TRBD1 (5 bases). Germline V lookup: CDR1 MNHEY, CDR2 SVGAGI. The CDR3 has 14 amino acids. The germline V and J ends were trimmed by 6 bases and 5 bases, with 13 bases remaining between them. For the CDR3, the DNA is TGTGCCAGCAGCCGACAGATTAGGACCGGGGAGCTGTTTTTT. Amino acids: CASSRQIRTGELFF.

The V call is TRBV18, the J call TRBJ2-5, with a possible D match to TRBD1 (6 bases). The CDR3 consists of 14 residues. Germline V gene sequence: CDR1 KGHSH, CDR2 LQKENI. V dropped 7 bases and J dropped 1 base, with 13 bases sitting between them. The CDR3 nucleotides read TGTGCCAGCTTCCCGGGACACCCCCAAGAGACCCAGTACTTC. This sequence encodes CASFPGHPQETQYF.

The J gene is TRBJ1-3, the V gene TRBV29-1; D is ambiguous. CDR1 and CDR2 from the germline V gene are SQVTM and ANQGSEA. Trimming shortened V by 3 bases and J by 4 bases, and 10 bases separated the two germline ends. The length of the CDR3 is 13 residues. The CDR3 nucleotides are TGCAGCGTTGACCTAAAACAGGGAAACACCATATATTTT. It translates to CSVDLKQGNTIYF. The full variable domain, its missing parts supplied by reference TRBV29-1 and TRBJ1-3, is SAVISQKPSRDICQRGTSLTIQCQVDSQVTMMFWYRQQPGQSLTLIATANQGSEATYESGFVIDKFPISRPNLTFSTLTVSNMSPEDSSIYLCSVDLKQGNTIYFGEGSWLTVV.

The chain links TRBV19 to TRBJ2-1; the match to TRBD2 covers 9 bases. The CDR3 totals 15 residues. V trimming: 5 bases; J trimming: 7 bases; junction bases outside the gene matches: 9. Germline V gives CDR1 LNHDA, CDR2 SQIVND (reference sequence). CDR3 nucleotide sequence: TGTGCCAGTAGTCGCGGCGGGGGGGCGTCAAATGAGCAGTTCTTC. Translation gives CASSRGGGASNEQFF. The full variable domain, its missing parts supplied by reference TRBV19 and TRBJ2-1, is DGGITQSPKYLFRKEGQNVTLSCEQNLNHDAMYWYRQDPGQGLRLIYYSQIVNDFQKGDIAEGYSVSREKKESFPLTVTSAQKNPTAFYLCASSRGGGASNEQFFGPGTRLTVL.

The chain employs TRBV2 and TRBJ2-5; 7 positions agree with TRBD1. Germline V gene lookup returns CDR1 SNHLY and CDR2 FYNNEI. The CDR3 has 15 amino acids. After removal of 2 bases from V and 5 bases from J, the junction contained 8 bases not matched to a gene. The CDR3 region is CASSERQGSWETQYF. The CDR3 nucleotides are TGTGCCAGCAGTGAACGACAGGGATCATGGGAGACCCAGTACTTC.

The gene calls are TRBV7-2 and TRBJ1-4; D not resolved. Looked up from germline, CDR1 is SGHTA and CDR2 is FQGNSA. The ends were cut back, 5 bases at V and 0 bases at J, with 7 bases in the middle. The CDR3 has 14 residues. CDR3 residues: CASSQQATNEKLFF. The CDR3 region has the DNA TGTGCCAGCAGCCAACAAGCAACTAATGAAAAACTGTTTTTT.

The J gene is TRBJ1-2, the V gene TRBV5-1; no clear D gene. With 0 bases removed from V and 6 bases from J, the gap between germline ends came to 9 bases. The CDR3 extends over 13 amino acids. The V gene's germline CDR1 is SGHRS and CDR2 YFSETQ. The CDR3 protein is CASSLAGRDGYTF. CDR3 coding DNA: TGCGCCAGCAGCTTGGCTGGGCGAGATGGCTACACCTTC. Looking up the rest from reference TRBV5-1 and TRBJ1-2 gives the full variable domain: KAGVTQTPRYLIKTRGQQVTLSCSPISGHRSVSWYQQTPGQGLQFLFEYFSETQRNKGNFPGRFSGRQFSNSRSEMNVSTLELGDSALYLCASSLAGRDGYTFGSGTRLTVV.

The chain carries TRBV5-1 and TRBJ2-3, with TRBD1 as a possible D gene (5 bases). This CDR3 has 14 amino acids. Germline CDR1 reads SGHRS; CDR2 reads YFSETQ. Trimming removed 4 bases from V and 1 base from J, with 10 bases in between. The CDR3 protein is CASSRRTRTDTQYF. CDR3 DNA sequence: TGCGCCAGCAGCCGTCGGACACGCACAGATACGCAGTATTTT.

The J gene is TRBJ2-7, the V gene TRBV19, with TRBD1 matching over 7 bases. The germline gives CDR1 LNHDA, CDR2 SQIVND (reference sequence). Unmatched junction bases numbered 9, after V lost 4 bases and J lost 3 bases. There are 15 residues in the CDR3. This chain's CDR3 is CASSKAPGGLYEQYF. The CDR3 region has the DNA TGTGCCAGTAGTAAGGCGCCAGGGGGTCTCTACGAGCAGTACTTC.

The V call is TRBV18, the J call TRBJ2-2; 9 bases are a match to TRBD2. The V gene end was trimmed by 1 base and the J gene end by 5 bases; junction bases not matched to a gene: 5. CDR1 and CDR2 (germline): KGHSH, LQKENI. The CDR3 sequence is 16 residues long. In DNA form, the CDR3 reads TGTGCCAGCTCACCACAACGAACTAGCGGGACCGGGGAGCTGTTTTTT. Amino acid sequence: CASSPQRTSGTGELFF.

The CDR3 here is CASRSWFHSSSYNEQFF. The CDR3 nucleotides are TGTGCCAGCAGATCGTGGTTCCACAGCAGCTCCTACAATGAGCAGTTCTTC. The J gene is TRBJ2-1, the V gene TRBV21-1; the D call TRBD1 from the table was never checked on the DNA. TRBV21-1 is labeled a pseudogene. The CDR3 runs to 17 residues.

The CDR3 DNA sequence: TGCGCCAGCCGGGACATCGGTGACACCATATATTTT. Amino acid sequence: CASRDIGDTIYF. The chain couples TRBV5-1 to TRBJ1-3, with D possibly being TRBD1 (6 bases). The CDR3 covers 12 residues. Trimming took 7 bases from V and 8 from J, leaving 13 bases between them. Germline CDR1 is SGHRS and CDR2 is YFSETQ.

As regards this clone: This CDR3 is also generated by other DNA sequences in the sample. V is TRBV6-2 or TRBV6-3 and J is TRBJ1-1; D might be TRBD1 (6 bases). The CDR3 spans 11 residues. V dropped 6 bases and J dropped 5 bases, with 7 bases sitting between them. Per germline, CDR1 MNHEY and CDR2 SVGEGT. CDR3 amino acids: CASSQGTEAFF. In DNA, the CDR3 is TGTGCCAGCAGCCAGGGGACTGAAGCTTTCTTT.

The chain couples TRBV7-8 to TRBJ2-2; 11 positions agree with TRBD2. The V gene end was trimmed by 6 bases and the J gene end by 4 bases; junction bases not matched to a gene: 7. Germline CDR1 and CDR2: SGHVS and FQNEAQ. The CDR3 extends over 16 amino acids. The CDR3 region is CASSSLAGAGTGELFF. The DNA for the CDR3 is TGTGCCAGCAGTTCACTAGCGGGAGCGGGCACCGGGGAGCTGTTTTTT.

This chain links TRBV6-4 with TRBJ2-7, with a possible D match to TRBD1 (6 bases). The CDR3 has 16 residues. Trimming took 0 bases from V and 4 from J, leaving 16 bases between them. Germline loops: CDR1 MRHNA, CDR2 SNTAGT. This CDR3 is CASSDSKVDRLYEQYF. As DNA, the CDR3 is TGTGCCAGCAGTGACTCGAAAGTTGACAGGCTTTACGAGCAGTACTTC.

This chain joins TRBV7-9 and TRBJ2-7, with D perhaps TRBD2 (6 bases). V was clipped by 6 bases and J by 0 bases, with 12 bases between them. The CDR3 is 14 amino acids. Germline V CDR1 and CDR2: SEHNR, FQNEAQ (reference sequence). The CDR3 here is CASSGRRTSYEQYF. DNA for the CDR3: TGTGCCAGCAGTGGGAGGCGGACCTCCTACGAGCAGTACTTC.

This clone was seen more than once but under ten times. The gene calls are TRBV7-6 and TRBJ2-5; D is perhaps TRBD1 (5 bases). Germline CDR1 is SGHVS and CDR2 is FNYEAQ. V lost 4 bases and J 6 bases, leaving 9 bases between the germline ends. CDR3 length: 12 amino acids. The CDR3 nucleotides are TGTGCCAGCAGCTCGGCAGGGAAGACCCAGTACTTC. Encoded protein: CASSSAGKTQYF.

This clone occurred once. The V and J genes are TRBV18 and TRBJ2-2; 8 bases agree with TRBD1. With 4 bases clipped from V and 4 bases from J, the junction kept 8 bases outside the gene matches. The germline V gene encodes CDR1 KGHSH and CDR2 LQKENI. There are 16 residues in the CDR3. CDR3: CASSHSSGGPTGELFF. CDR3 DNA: TGTGCCAGCTCACACTCCTCAGGGGGCCCCACCGGGGAGCTGTTTTTT.

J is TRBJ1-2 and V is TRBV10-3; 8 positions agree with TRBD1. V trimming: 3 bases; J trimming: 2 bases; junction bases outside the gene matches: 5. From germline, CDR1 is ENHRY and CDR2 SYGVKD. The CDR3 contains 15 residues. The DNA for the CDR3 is TGTGCCATCAGTGAACCGGCAGGGGGCAACTATGGCTACACCTTC. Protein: CAISEPAGGNYGYTF.

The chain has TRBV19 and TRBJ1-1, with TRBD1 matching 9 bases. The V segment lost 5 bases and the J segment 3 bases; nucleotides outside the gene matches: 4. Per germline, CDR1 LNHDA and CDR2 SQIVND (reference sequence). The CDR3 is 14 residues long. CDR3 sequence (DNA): TGTGCCAGTAGTGACCGGACAGGGGACACTGAAGCTTTCTTT. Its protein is CASSDRTGDTEAFF.

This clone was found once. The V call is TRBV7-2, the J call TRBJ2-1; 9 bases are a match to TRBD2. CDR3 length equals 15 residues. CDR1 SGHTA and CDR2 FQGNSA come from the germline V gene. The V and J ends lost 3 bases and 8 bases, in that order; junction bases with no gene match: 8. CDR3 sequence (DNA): TGTGCCAGCAGCTTGGGCGGGGGGGCCGGCGATGAGCAGTTCTTC. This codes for CASSLGGGAGDEQFF.